This TCR beta chain derives from a study of identical twins' blood T cells. Worth noting for this clonotype: The antigen is undetermined.

Sample barcodes were added at both library ends during cDNA synthesis. TCRdb passed the 5' RACE reads through MiXCR, listing each CDR3 protein once. Altogether 350,000 to 400,000 distinct CDR3 sequences are present, 28% being singletons, with the ten largest covering 6.1%. The study's findings and limits: Twins shared about as many clonotypes as their cloneset sizes predicted. Abundant TCRbeta CDR3s overlapped more between twins than with unrelated donors.

The CDR3 loop spans 15 amino acids. V was cut by 2 bases and J by 0 bases, with 8 bases left in between. Germline CDR1 reads ENHRY; CDR2 reads SYGVKD. Reared together, all three twin pairs probably met the same infectious agents and vaccines. The source of this sequence is a woman aged 18 to 55 in good health. The V call is TRBV10-3, the J call TRBJ2-1; D is undetermined. Input material: PBMCs. CDR3 region: CAISEGYYSYNEQFF. The CDR3 DNA follows: TGTGCCATCAGTGAGGGTTACTACTCCTACAATGAGCAGTTCTTC.